This section outlines one T cell receptor (beta chain) sequence together with its context. This entry is derived from a study of OX40 agonist ivuxolimab in advanced cancers. The wider study: Hepatocellular carcinoma, melanoma, renal cell or head and neck cancer was diagnosed in the dose-escalation patients.

The assay was immunoSEQ multiplex PCR, and TCRdb's table has in-frame clones only and misses some. Of tens of thousands of clones listed, 89% are singletons. The CDR3 is 15 residues long. From germline, CDR1 is LNHDA and CDR2 SQIVND (reference sequence). Trimming stripped 3 bases from V and 8 bases from J, with 16 bases between. Sequencing was performed on CD4+ or CD8+ T cells sorted from blood, taken in a trial of the OX40 agonist ivuxolimab. The chain combines TRBV19 with TRBJ1-4; D is ambiguous. The TCR sequence derives from an adult with an advanced solid tumor such as melanoma, head and neck, liver or kidney cancer. For the CDR3, the DNA is TGTGCCAGTAGTATGGTTTCAGGAGGTGGAGAAAAACTGTTTTTT. It codes for CASSMVSGGGEKLFF.